This T cell receptor beta chain was found in a study of breast tumors, draining lymph nodes, adjacent tissues. The lymph nodes were axillary draining lymph nodes from breast cancer patients. From the multiplex PCR reads, TCRdb called clonotypes with MiXCR, one entry per CDR3 protein. The sample lists about 180,000 distinct CDR3 sequences, around a third occurring once. Broader study findings: The lymph node origin of tumor T cells was framed as consistent with a hypothesis, not demonstrated.

This clonotype was recorded at least ten times. Antigen specificity is unknown. This clonotype was sampled from a female donor with breast cancer. Some clones in this sample may be carry-over from other donors' samples. Sample: axillary lymph node tissue.

Here the CDR3 reads CASSVDGTGDYGYTF. The CDR3 region has the DNA TGTGCCAGCAGCGTAGACGGGACAGGTGACTATGGCTACACCTTC. The chain combines TRBV9 with TRBJ1-2; 8 bases agree with TRBD1. This CDR3 is built from 15 residues. J lost 3 bases, V lost 0 bases, and 4 bases had no gene match. CDR1 and CDR2 (germline): SGDLS, YYNGEE. Full variable domain (rest looked up from reference TRBV9 and TRBJ1-2): DSGVTQTPKHLITATGQRVTLRCSPRSGDLSVYWYQQSLDQGLQFLIQYYNGEERAKGNILERFSAQQFPDLHSELNLSSLELGDSALYFCASSVDGTGDYGYTFGSGTRLTVV.